This T cell receptor (beta chain) comes out of a study of beta chain features in type 1 diabetes. General study results and limits: Moderately but significantly shorter TCRB CDR3s were found in Type 1 diabetes patients in all four CD4+ subsets.

A note on this clone: Its antigen is unknown.

The CDR3 consists of 15 residues. The ends were cut back, 4 bases at V and 2 bases at J, with 9 bases in the middle. Germline lookup yields CDR1 SNHLY and CDR2 FYNNEI. Expressed TCRB transcripts were sequenced after all isolated RNA was converted to cDNA. The data were produced by immunoSEQ multiplex PCR, yet TCRdb's version contains in-frame clones alone and is incomplete. The table lists some 150,000 clones, around 9.7% of them singletons, with roughly 0.7% in the top ten. The rearrangement links TRBV2 to TRBJ2-6; D is perhaps TRBD1 (6 bases). The origin of this receptor is a woman between 25 and 40 years old with type 1 diabetes. The sample comprised central memory CD4+ T cells from blood. CDR3 in DNA: TGTGCCAGCAGTGTCACAGGGACTGGGGCCAACGTCCTGACTTTC. Its translation is CASSVTGTGANVLTF.